A single sample is the source of the 32 T cell receptor beta chains below, sequenced in a study of blood T cell repertoires in COVID-19. Repertoires were generated with immunoSEQ multiplex PCR, while TCRdb's copy carries only in-frame clones and drops some. There are approximately 70,000 clones in the sample; roughly nine tenths occur only once, and approximately 14% lies in the top ten. The specimen sequenced was peripheral blood. These receptors were taken from a woman aged 55-70 years with acute or convalescent COVID-19.

V gene TRBV27 combines with J gene TRBJ2-7; D is possibly TRBD2 (5 bases). The ends were cut back, 6 bases at V and 1 base at J, with 16 bases in the middle. This CDR3 has 15 residues. Germline V gives CDR1 MNHEY, CDR2 SMNVEV (reference sequence). Written as DNA, the CDR3 is TGTGCCAGCAGCCTCTACTACTCGGGGTCCTACGAGCAGTACTTC. This sequence encodes CASSLYYSGSYEQYF.

The rearrangement uses TRBV28 and TRBJ1-2; no definite D call. Germline V gene sequence: CDR1 MDHEN, CDR2 SYDVKM. Trimming left V 6 bases short and J 8 bases short, with 13 bases between. The CDR3 loop spans 12 amino acids. CDR3 sequence: CASRPGAWGYTF. The CDR3, as DNA: TGTGCCAGCAGACCGGGAGCTTGGGGCTACACCTTC.

The chain joins TRBV28 to TRBJ2-7, with 9 bases lining up with TRBD1. This CDR3 contains 12 residues. Unmatched junction bases numbered 0, after V lost 6 bases and J lost 3 bases. Germline V gene data show CDR1 as MDHEN and CDR2 as SYDVKM. The CDR3 loop is CASRGQGYEQYF. CDR3 nucleotide sequence: TGTGCCAGCAGGGGACAGGGCTACGAGCAGTACTTC.

The chain recombines TRBV18 with TRBJ2-3; D is uncertain. CDR3 size: 12 residues. From germline, CDR1 is KGHSH and CDR2 LQKENI. V gave up 3 bases and J gave up 5 bases, with 6 bases separating them. The CDR3 DNA reads as TGTGCCAGCTCACCTTACGGAGATACGCAGTATTTT. Translation gives CASSPYGDTQYF.

This chain joins TRBV18 and TRBJ2-5, with 12 bases lining up with TRBD2. Per the germline V gene, CDR1 is KGHSH and CDR2 is LQKENI. The V gene end was trimmed by 7 bases and the J gene end by 2 bases; junction bases not matched to a gene: 5. The CDR3 runs to 15 residues. CDR3 protein: CASLLAGGRQETQYF. Written as DNA, the CDR3 is TGTGCCAGCTTACTAGCGGGGGGACGGCAAGAGACCCAGTACTTC.

V usage is TRBV5-1 and J usage is TRBJ1-6; 7 nucleotides agree with TRBD1. CDR1 is SGHRS and CDR2 is YFSETQ in the germline V gene. Trimming at V came to 3 bases and at J to 5 bases, leaving 5 bases not matched to a gene. There are 15 residues in the CDR3. The CDR3: CASSSTTGNNSPLHF. The CDR3 DNA sequence: TGCGCCAGCAGCTCCACGACAGGGAATAATTCACCCCTCCACTTT.

V and J are TRBV11-2 and TRBJ2-5; tentative D call: TRBD2 (7 bases). CDR1 and CDR2 (germline): SGHAT, FQNNGV. The V gene lost 1 base and the J gene lost 5 bases, with 11 bases spanning the gap. This CDR3 is built from 14 residues. The CDR3 DNA reads TGTGCCAGCAGCTTAGTCAGGGGAGGGGAGACCCAGTACTTC. Translation gives CASSLVRGGETQYF.

V gene TRBV7-3 combines with J gene TRBJ2-7; D is unclear. The germline gives CDR1 SGHTA, CDR2 FQGTGA. There are 13 residues in the CDR3. The germline V and J ends were trimmed by 5 bases and 0 bases, with 8 bases remaining between them. The CDR3 reads CASSTDPSYEQYF. In nucleotides, the CDR3 is TGTGCCAGCAGCACAGACCCCTCCTACGAGCAGTACTTC.

This chain links TRBV9 with TRBJ1-1; D perhaps matches TRBD1 (6 bases). V lost 4 bases and J lost 4, with 17 bases in between. CDR1 SGDLS and CDR2 YYNGEE come from the germline V gene. CDR3 size: 15 residues. The chain's CDR3 is CASSSQGRGATEAFF. In DNA form, the CDR3 reads TGTGCCAGCAGCTCCCAGGGGAGGGGAGCCACTGAAGCTTTCTTT.

The chain employs TRBV28 and TRBJ1-4; TRBD1 is a possible D gene (5 bases). From germline, CDR1 is MDHEN and CDR2 SYDVKM. The CDR3 spans 14 residues. Trimming left V 3 bases short and J 6 bases short, with 11 bases between. CDR3 sequence reads: CASSFWGGDEKLFF. The DNA for the CDR3 is TGTGCCAGCAGTTTTTGGGGGGGGGATGAAAAACTGTTTTTT.

This clone was detected only once. The V gene is TRBV19, the J gene TRBJ1-1; possibly TRBD1 for D (5 bases). Germline-derived CDR1 and CDR2 are LNHDA and SQIVND (reference sequence). V lost 5 bases, J lost 2 bases, and 12 bases lay in between. The CDR3 consists of 14 residues. CDR3 nucleotides: TGTGCCAGTAGTGAGGGGCGGGGAAACACTGAAGCTTTCTTT. This translates into CASSEGRGNTEAFF.

The chain employs TRBV6-1 and TRBJ2-3, with TRBD1 matching 9 bases. CDR1 MNHNS and CDR2 SASEGT come from the germline V gene. The CDR3 consists of 16 residues. Trimming cost V 3 bases and J 2 bases; bases outside gene matches: 6. The CDR3 DNA follows: TGTGCCAGCAGTGATGGGACAGGGTGGCCCACAGATACGCAGTATTTT. It is translated as CASSDGTGWPTDTQYF.

The V and J genes are TRBV5-1 and TRBJ2-1; D perhaps matches TRBD1 (6 bases). The germline V gene has CDR1 SGHRS and CDR2 YFSETQ. Deletions cut 0 bases from V and 9 bases from J, with 22 bases between. CDR3 length equals 17 residues. The CDR3 region is CASSLDTGPLGAGEQFF. CDR3 bases: TGCGCCAGCAGCTTGGATACAGGCCCTCTGGGGGCGGGTGAGCAGTTCTTC.

This sequence joins TRBV6-5 and TRBJ1-2; 10 bases match TRBD1. With V trimmed by 4 bases and J by 6 bases, 5 bases remained unmatched. Germline V gives CDR1 MNHEY, CDR2 SVGAGI. The CDR3 runs 14 residues. The CDR3, as DNA: TGTGCCAGCAGTTTTAGGACAGGGGGAAATGGCTACACCTTC. Translated: CASSFRTGGNGYTF.

V is TRBV9 and J is TRBJ2-5; D unclear. CDR3 size: 14 residues. Trimming took 0 bases from V and 1 from J, leaving 7 bases between them. CDR1 and CDR2 (germline): SGDLS, YYNGEE. In nucleotides, the CDR3 is TGTGCCAGCAGCGTAGATGCAGGCCAAGAGACCCAGTACTTC. It is translated as CASSVDAGQETQYF.

The gene calls are TRBV6-6 and TRBJ1-2; D is ambiguous. CDR3 size: 14 residues. CDR1 is MNHNY, CDR2 SVGAGI, per germline (reference sequence). Trimming shortened V by 7 bases and J by 3 bases, and 15 bases separated the two germline ends. The CDR3 reads CASTLLDGDYGYTF. CDR3 nucleotides: TGTGCCAGCACCTTATTGGACGGGGACTATGGCTACACCTTC.

The V gene is TRBV5-4, the J gene TRBJ1-2, with TRBD1 as a possible D gene (5 bases). Trimming removed 4 bases from V and 8 bases from J, with 15 bases in between. This CDR3 spans 13 amino acids. Per germline, CDR1 SGHNT and CDR2 YYREEE (reference sequence). Here the CDR3 reads CASSQGTHPGYTF. The CDR3 DNA reads as TGTGCCAGCAGCCAAGGGACTCACCCCGGCTACACCTTC.

This clone was counted a few times. This chain connects TRBV19 to TRBJ1-2; possible D gene TRBD1, 6 bases. CDR3 length equals 14 residues. V lost 6 bases and J 7 bases, leaving 18 bases between the germline ends. Germline CDR1 is LNHDA and CDR2 is SQIVND (reference sequence). The DNA for the CDR3 is TGTGCCAGTAGCACAGGGCTCTGGGATCCTGGCTACACCTTC. Translating it yields CASSTGLWDPGYTF.

The chain recombines TRBV5-4 with TRBJ2-1, with D possibly being TRBD2 (5 bases). CDR1 and CDR2 from the germline V gene are SGHNT and YYREEE (reference sequence). CDR3 length: 15 residues. Trimming took 6 bases from V and 8 from J, leaving 21 bases between them. In nucleotides, the CDR3 is TGTGCCAGCAACCCTGGACCTGAGGGATTCCATGAGCAGTTCTTC. It codes for CASNPGPEGFHEQFF.

This rearrangement joins TRBV15 to TRBJ2-7; 10 bases fit TRBD2. The length of the CDR3 is 16 residues. V lost 0 bases, J lost 7 bases, and 9 bases stayed unmatched. From germline, CDR1 is LNHNV and CDR2 YYDKDF (reference sequence). The CDR3 coding sequence is TGTGCCACCAGCAGAGATCGGGCTAGCGGGGGAAGGGAGCAGTACTTC. Residues: CATSRDRASGGREQYF.

The chain joins TRBV28 to TRBJ2-1, with 11 bases that match TRBD2. This CDR3 contains 18 residues. The V and J ends lost 6 bases and 0 bases, in that order; junction bases with no gene match: 10. The germline V gene encodes CDR1 MDHEN and CDR2 SYDVKM. The CDR3 coding sequence is TGTGCCAGCAGCCCTGGGACTAGCGGACCAAGCTCCTACAATGAGCAGTTCTTC. It codes for CASSPGTSGPSSYNEQFF.

The chain employs TRBV4-2 and TRBJ2-7, with 11 bases lining up with TRBD2. The V gene end was trimmed by 1 base and the J gene end by 5 bases; junction bases not matched to a gene: 10. This CDR3 comprises 17 residues. Germline CDR1 LGHNA, CDR2 YNFKEQ. The CDR3 DNA reads as TGTGCCAGCAGCCAAGCGACTAGCGGGGCGTTTAAGGACGAGCAGTACTTC. Translated, it gives CASSQATSGAFKDEQYF.

CDR3 loop: CASSQGQSYEQYF. The CDR3 DNA reads TGTGCCAGCAGCCAGGGACAGTCCTACGAGCAGTACTTC. The chain has TRBV3-1 (or the pseudogene TRBV3-2) and TRBJ2-7; 7 bases agree with TRBD1. From germline, CDR1 is LGHDT and CDR2 YNNKEL (reference sequence). CDR3 length: 13 amino acids. V lost 3 bases and J lost 1; bases outside the gene matches: 0.

This chain links TRBV7-2 with TRBJ2-1, with D perhaps TRBD1 (5 bases). From germline, CDR1 is SGHTA and CDR2 FQGNSA. V was cut by 2 bases and J by 9 bases, with 14 bases left in between. The CDR3 covers 14 residues. CDR3 DNA: TGTGCCAGCAGCTTACAACTTCCAGGGTCTGAGCAGTTCTTC. Translating it yields CASSLQLPGSEQFF.

The chain is built from TRBV27 and TRBJ1-1; 8 nucleotides agree with TRBD1. V dropped 6 bases and J dropped 5; count of bases not matched to a gene: 11. The CDR3 totals 15 residues. Germline loops: CDR1 MNHEY, CDR2 SMNVEV (reference sequence). The CDR3 loop reads CASRLTGTGGTEAFF. CDR3 DNA: TGTGCCAGCAGACTAACCGGGACAGGTGGGACTGAAGCTTTCTTT.

The chain links TRBV28 to TRBJ1-3; D gene unclear. V was trimmed by 5 bases and J by 0 bases, leaving 14 bases between them. Germline CDR1 is MDHEN and CDR2 is SYDVKM. The CDR3 totals 16 residues. The CDR3 bases are TGTGCCAGCAGTCTTTCCTTGGCCCTCTCTGGAAACACCATATATTTT. Translating gives CASSLSLALSGNTIYF.

This rearrangement joins TRBV29-1 to TRBJ1-1, with a possible D match to TRBD1 (6 bases). The CDR3 runs to 13 residues. The germline gives CDR1 SQVTM, CDR2 ANQGSEA. V shed 4 bases and J shed 4 bases, with 13 bases lying between them. CDR3 in amino acids: CSVAFDRRTEAFF. In nucleotides, the CDR3 is TGCAGCGTTGCGTTCGACAGGCGCACTGAAGCTTTCTTT. Using reference TRBV29-1 and TRBJ1-1 for the parts outside the CDR3, the full variable domain is SAVISQKPSRDICQRGTSLTIQCQVDSQVTMMFWYRQQPGQSLTLIATANQGSEATYESGFVIDKFPISRPNLTFSTLTVSNMSPEDSSIYLCSVAFDRRTEAFFGQGTRLTVV.

The chain recombines TRBV3-1 (or the pseudogene TRBV3-2) with TRBJ2-3, with 7 bases that match TRBD1. V was pared by 1 base and J by 3 bases, with 10 bases of the junction left unmatched. The CDR3 sequence is 17 residues long. CDR1 and CDR2 from the germline V gene are LGHDT and YNNKEL (reference sequence). The CDR3: CASSQGRGGARTDTQYF. DNA for the CDR3: TGTGCCAGCAGCCAAGGGAGAGGGGGCGCTAGGACAGATACGCAGTATTTT.

The V and J genes are TRBV15 and TRBJ2-6, with TRBD2 matching over 8 bases. Germline V gene lookup returns CDR1 LNHNV and CDR2 YYDKDF (reference sequence). The CDR3 is made up of 19 amino acids. Trimming cost V 3 bases and J 0 bases; bases outside gene matches: 10. CDR3 nucleotides: TGTGCCACCAGCAGCGTTTCTAGCGGGCTCTTCTCTGGGGCCAACGTCCTGACTTTC. Protein sequence: CATSSVSSGLFSGANVLTF.

The chain recombines TRBV5-4 with TRBJ2-5; 7 nucleotides agree with TRBD2. There are 14 residues in the CDR3. The germline V gene encodes CDR1 SGHNT and CDR2 YYREEE (reference sequence). V trimming: 3 bases; J trimming: 3 bases; junction bases outside the gene matches: 5. The CDR3 reads CASSSRLAEETQYF. In DNA form, the CDR3 reads TGTGCCAGCAGCTCTCGACTAGCTGAAGAGACCCAGTACTTC.

This chain uses TRBV12-3 or TRBV12-4 with TRBJ1-3, with a weak D call TRBD1 (6 bases). This CDR3 has 13 residues. The V end lost 6 bases, the J end lost 7 bases, and 13 bases lay between the germline ends. CDR3 in amino acids: CASSPGQWNTIYF. CDR3 bases: TGTGCCAGCAGCCCCGGACAGTGGAACACCATATATTTT.

The genes are TRBV7-9 and TRBJ1-1; no clear D. V lost 2 bases, J lost 1 base, and 5 bases lay in between. CDR1 and CDR2 (germline): SEHNR, FQNEAQ (reference sequence). The CDR3 covers 13 residues. The CDR3 protein is CASSLPGNTEAFF. CDR3 nucleotide sequence: TGTGCCAGCAGCTTACCAGGGAACACTGAAGCTTTCTTT. The full variable domain, its missing parts supplied by reference TRBV7-9 and TRBJ1-1, is DTGVSQNPRHKITKRGQNVTFRCDPISEHNRLYWYRQTLGQGPEFLTYFQNEAQLEKSRLLSDRFSAERPKGSFSTLEIQRTEQGDSAMYLCASSLPGNTEAFFGQGTRLTVV.